Listed below are T cell receptor beta chains from one sample, sequenced in a study of cytomegalovirus exposure and HLA in healthy donors. This table comes from immunoSEQ multiplex PCR, and its TCRdb copy is limited to in-frame clones, with some not included. The repertoire holds 200,000 to 250,000 clones, with about 91% as singletons. The sample was PBMCs. All receptors come from a woman aged 18-29 years in good health and CMV-seronegative. Each CDR3 is given without its conserved first and last residue. Each record gives: J gene, V gene, CDR3 protein.

>TRBJ2-3|TRBV10-3
AISVVLGTGSSPTQY
>TRBJ2-5|TRBV12-5
ASGLSTGNTQETQY
>TRBJ2-7|TRBV21-1
ASSRRNWVVYEQY
>TRBJ2-3|TRBV28
ASSPFKGQRSTDTQY
>TRBJ1-1|TRBV5-1
ASSLVSGQPNTEAF
>TRBJ1-1|TRBV7-9
ASSVNRDSYEAF
>TRBJ1-1|TRBV27
ASSSLEGRWEDTEAF
>TRBJ2-6|TRBV30
AWSVRRSGANVLT
>TRBJ1-1|TRBV9
ASSVDGGATEAF
>TRBJ2-1|TRBV4-2
ASTQLAGFDNEQF
>TRBJ1-1|TRBV10-3
AISESSRGGTEAF
>TRBJ2-7|TRBV28
ASGRRGGYEQY
>TRBJ1-1|TRBV10-3
AIRRGQGATEAF
>TRBJ2-3|TRBV29-1
SVKPLSVDTQY
>TRBJ1-1|TRBV5-1
ASSLVRGQGQEAF
>TRBJ2-6|TRBV4-3
ASSHQQGRSAGANVLT
>TRBJ1-2|TRBV7-9
ASSWGFYGYT
>TRBJ2-7|TRBV12-5
ASGPGGYEQY
>TRBJ2-7|TRBV7-6
ASSYTQGSYEQY